This T cell receptor beta chain is drawn from a study of cytomegalovirus exposure and HLA in healthy donors. Study-wide findings and caveats: Cytomegalovirus association was assigned to over 150 TCR beta chains.

The germline V gene encodes CDR1 SGHTA and CDR2 FQGNSA. The V end was cut by 3 bases, the J end by 12 bases, with 15 bases between. The CDR3 is 12 residues long. About this clone: Its target is unknown.

The assay was immunoSEQ multiplex PCR, and TCRdb's table has in-frame clones only and misses some. The sample has 65,000 to 95,000 clones, roughly 93% seen once; the top ten hold around 3.3%. The donors were members of the validation cohort comprising 100 to 150 subjects, separate from the roughly 700-subject first cohort. The V call is TRBV7-2, the J call TRBJ2-7; D gene ambiguous. The specimen was PBMCs. This sequence was found in a woman in her thirties in good health and CMV-seronegative. The CDR3 spells CASSFRQETWYF. The CDR3 region has the DNA TGTGCCAGCAGCTTCCGGCAGGAAACATGGTACTTC.